Detailed here is one TCR beta chain. Indicated time point: baseline, week 1 (first vaccination visit). Specified treatment: pre-vaccination baseline after standard-of-care therapy. The data are from a study of a mutant IDH1 vaccine in newly diagnosed glioma. This table comes from immunoSEQ multiplex PCR, and its TCRdb copy is limited to in-frame clones, with some not included. This sample has over 20,000 clones; approximately 91% occur once, and the top ten carry approximately 9.2%. This CDR3 has 13 amino acids. The germline CDR1 and CDR2 sequences are LNHDA and SQIVND (reference sequence). The receptor comes from a man in his thirties or forties with glioma. The chain recombines TRBV19 with TRBJ2-5, with a tentative D call TRBD1 (6 bases). The J call may be faulty, since TRBJ2-7 better matches the DNA end. The source was PBMCs, collected from a glioma patient treated with radiotherapy, temozolomide or both. This CDR3 reads CASSIEDRTEQYF. The CDR3 bases are TGTGCCAGTAGTATAGAGGACAGAACCGAGCAGTACTTC.